A single sample is the source of the 19 T cell receptor beta chains below, sequenced in a study of OX40 agonist ivuxolimab in advanced cancers. Some clones are missing from TCRdb's copy, which holds only in-frame ones; the method was immunoSEQ multiplex PCR. Altogether approximately 91,000 clones are present, just over 85% being singletons, with the ten largest covering roughly 1.9%. Sequenced material: CD4+ or CD8+ T cells sorted from blood, taken in a trial of the OX40 agonist ivuxolimab. The receptors derive from an adult with an advanced solid tumor such as melanoma, head and neck, liver or kidney cancer.

The genes are TRBV27 and TRBJ1-2; the match to TRBD1 covers 7 bases. Germline values: CDR1 MNHEY, CDR2 SMNVEV (reference sequence). This CDR3 has 14 amino acids. The V gene end was trimmed by 5 bases and the J gene end by 4 bases; junction bases not matched to a gene: 7. The CDR3 spells CASSAHRGRYGYTF. CDR3 sequence (DNA): TGTGCCAGCAGTGCACACAGGGGCCGCTATGGCTACACCTTC.

The chain recombines TRBV2 with TRBJ2-7; no clear D gene. The CDR3 is 11 amino acids. Germline V CDR1 and CDR2: SNHLY, FYNNEI. V dropped 7 bases and J dropped 4 bases, with 8 bases sitting between them. CDR3 in amino acids: CASMVGYEQYF. CDR3 sequence (DNA): TGTGCCAGCATGGTCGGGTACGAGCAGTACTTC.

This clone was seen just once. The chain employs TRBV27 and TRBJ1-3, with D maybe TRBD1 (5 bases). Germline V gives CDR1 MNHEY, CDR2 SMNVEV (reference sequence). This CDR3 is built from 16 residues. V dropped 2 bases and J dropped 2 bases, with 13 bases sitting between them. The CDR3 nucleotides read TGTGCCAGCAGTTTAAAGGATCCGGGGGCTGGAAACACCATATATTTT. Its translation is CASSLKDPGAGNTIYF.

Regarding this clone: At the DNA level, this CDR3 is encoded by other sequences in the same sample as well. The chain couples TRBV5-1 to TRBJ1-1; TRBD1 aligns across 7 bases. The CDR3 consists of 14 residues. The germline V gene encodes CDR1 SGHRS and CDR2 YFSETQ. V lost 2 bases and J lost 3; bases outside the gene matches: 4. CDR3 in DNA: TGCGCCAGCAGCTTTAACAGGGGAGACACTGAAGCTTTCTTT. This gives the protein CASSFNRGDTEAFF. The whole variable domain, filled in from reference TRBV5-1 and TRBJ1-1, reads KAGVTQTPRYLIKTRGQQVTLSCSPISGHRSVSWYQQTPGQGLQFLFEYFSETQRNKGNFPGRFSGRQFSNSRSEMNVSTLELGDSALYLCASSFNRGDTEAFFGQGTRLTVV.

This clone is a singleton in its sample. The chain has TRBV19 and TRBJ2-2; TRBD1 aligns across 8 bases. The CDR3 consists of 17 residues. V lost 4 bases, J lost 0 bases, and 7 bases stayed unmatched. CDR1 LNHDA and CDR2 SQIVND come from the germline V gene (reference sequence). CDR3 DNA sequence: TGTGCCAGTAGTACACAAAGGGGACAGGCGAACACCGGGGAGCTGTTTTTT. This encodes CASSTQRGQANTGELFF. Full variable domain (missing parts from reference TRBV19 and TRBJ2-2): DGGITQSPKYLFRKEGQNVTLSCEQNLNHDAMYWYRQDPGQGLRLIYYSQIVNDFQKGDIAEGYSVSREKKESFPLTVTSAQKNPTAFYLCASSTQRGQANTGELFFGEGSRLTVL.

This clone was counted once. The genes are TRBV28 and TRBJ1-1; D is unresolved. The CDR3 has 15 amino acids. The germline V gene encodes CDR1 MDHEN and CDR2 SYDVKM. With 5 bases removed from V and 4 bases from J, the gap between germline ends came to 17 bases. CDR3 loop: CASSTEKGMGTEAFF. CDR3 DNA sequence: TGTGCCAGCAGTACAGAAAAAGGGATGGGCACTGAAGCTTTCTTT. The entire variable domain, with the rest obtained from reference TRBV28 and TRBJ1-1, is as follows: DVKVTQSSRYLVKRTGEKVFLECVQDMDHENMFWYRQDPGLGLRLIYFSYDVKMKEKGDIPEGYSVSREKKERFSLILESASTNQTSMYLCASSTEKGMGTEAFFGQGTRLTVV.

The chain employs TRBV5-1 and TRBJ2-2; D unclear. Germline CDR1 reads SGHRS; CDR2 reads YFSETQ. V lost 2 bases and J lost 2, with 10 bases in between. This CDR3 spans 15 amino acids. The CDR3 loop is CASSFYTDNTGELFF. CDR3 coding DNA: TGCGCCAGCAGCTTTTACACAGACAACACCGGGGAGCTGTTTTTT.

V gene TRBV6-1 combines with J gene TRBJ2-7; possibly TRBD2 for D (6 bases). V shed 6 bases and J shed 8 bases, with 20 bases lying between them. The CDR3 sequence is 14 residues long. Germline V lookup: CDR1 MNHNS, CDR2 SASEGT. The CDR3 loop reads CASRYLREPTQQYF. Here the CDR3 DNA reads TGTGCCAGCAGATATCTACGGGAGCCAACGCAGCAGTACTTC.

The gene calls are TRBV30 and TRBJ2-5; 8 positions agree with TRBD2. The CDR3 length is 16 residues. The junction had 14 bases not matched to a gene; V was cut back by 4 bases and J by 4 bases. Germline V lookup: CDR1 GTSNPN, CDR2 SVGIG (reference sequence). The CDR3 region has the DNA TGTGCCTGGACTAGCGGGTTTATTTTAGGGAGAGAGACCCAGTACTTC. It codes for CAWTSGFILGRETQYF.

The chain couples TRBV5-4 to TRBJ2-5; 7 bases are shared with TRBD1. CDR1 is SGHNT and CDR2 is YYREEE in the germline V gene (reference sequence). The CDR3 spans 15 residues. V lost 0 bases to trimming and J lost 1 base; unmatched junction nucleotides: 3. CDR3 bases: TGTGCCAGCAGCTTGGGACAGGGCAGCCAAGAGACCCAGTACTTC. As protein: CASSLGQGSQETQYF.

The chain carries TRBV28 and TRBJ2-7, with 7 bases identical to TRBD2. V shed 4 bases, J shed 4 bases, and the junction held 7 bases outside the gene matches. Germline CDR1 and CDR2: MDHEN and SYDVKM. The CDR3 is 14 residues long. The CDR3 reads CASSYPRGLYEQYF. CDR3 bases: TGTGCCAGCAGTTACCCAAGGGGACTATACGAGCAGTACTTC.

The table lists this clone with a count of one. This chain connects TRBV7-9 to TRBJ2-3; 8 positions match TRBD1. The CDR3 extends over 15 amino acids. V lost 0 bases and J lost 1; bases outside the gene matches: 0. CDR1 and CDR2 (germline): SEHNR, FQNEAQ (reference sequence). The CDR3 sequence: CASSLAGQGTDTQYF. CDR3 coding DNA: TGTGCCAGCAGCTTAGCGGGACAGGGCACAGATACGCAGTATTTT.

This chain uses TRBV5-4 with TRBJ1-2, with TRBD1 identical over 9 bases. After removal of 4 bases from V and 4 bases from J, the junction contained 8 bases not matched to a gene. The CDR3 length is 15 residues. CDR1 is SGHNT, CDR2 YYREEE, per germline (reference sequence). The CDR3 spells CASSAQTGGIYGYTF. The CDR3 DNA follows: TGTGCCAGCAGCGCTCAGACAGGGGGGATCTATGGCTACACCTTC.

This chain connects TRBV27 to TRBJ2-2; D not resolved. This CDR3 comprises 15 residues. The germline V and J ends were trimmed by 2 bases and 8 bases, with 15 bases remaining between them. Germline V CDR1 and CDR2: MNHEY, SMNVEV (reference sequence). DNA of the CDR3: TGTGCCAGCAGTTTACGGCGGACGGGTGGAGGGGAGCTGTTTTTT. Protein: CASSLRRTGGGELFF.

This chain connects TRBV19 to TRBJ2-3, with D unclear. The CDR3 contains 11 residues. Germline V gene lookup returns CDR1 LNHDA and CDR2 SQIVND (reference sequence). V shed 3 bases and J shed 6 bases, with 4 bases lying between them. The CDR3 protein is CASSMWDTQYF. The CDR3 bases are TGTGCCAGTAGTATGTGGGATACGCAGTATTTT.

V and J are TRBV9 and TRBJ2-3; perhaps TRBD2 as D (5 bases). V gave up 4 bases and J gave up 2 bases, with 11 bases separating them. The length of the CDR3 is 14 residues. Germline-derived CDR1 and CDR2 are SGDLS and YYNGEE. Written as DNA, the CDR3 is TGTGCCAGCAGCACGGGGAGAAACACAGATACGCAGTATTTT. It is translated as CASSTGRNTDTQYF.

V usage is TRBV18 and J usage is TRBJ2-4, with 8 bases aligning to TRBD2. This CDR3 is 15 amino acids long. V trimming: 0 bases; J trimming: 5 bases; junction bases outside the gene matches: 3. Per the germline V gene, CDR1 is KGHSH and CDR2 is LQKENI. The CDR3 is CASSPPGRGENIQYF. The CDR3 DNA sequence: TGTGCCAGCTCACCACCTGGGCGGGGGGAAAACATTCAGTACTTC.

The chain links TRBV5-1 to TRBJ2-3; the D is unclear. There are 13 residues in the CDR3. Germline loops: CDR1 SGHRS, CDR2 YFSETQ. With 1 base removed from V and 2 bases from J, the gap between germline ends came to 5 bases. CDR3 nucleotide sequence: TGCGCCAGCAGCTTGTCGAACACAGATACGCAGTATTTT. Amino acids: CASSLSNTDTQYF.

V and J are TRBV28 and TRBJ1-1; possible D gene TRBD1, 5 bases. The germline V gene has CDR1 MDHEN and CDR2 SYDVKM. This CDR3 comprises 17 residues. The V gene lost 5 bases and the J gene lost 3 bases, with 22 bases spanning the gap. Here the CDR3 DNA reads TGTGCCAGCAGTCCCCTCGGGGGAGCGGTTAGAGACACTGAAGCTTTCTTT. Encoded protein: CASSPLGGAVRDTEAFF. The whole variable domain, filled in from reference TRBV28 and TRBJ1-1, reads DVKVTQSSRYLVKRTGEKVFLECVQDMDHENMFWYRQDPGLGLRLIYFSYDVKMKEKGDIPEGYSVSREKKERFSLILESASTNQTSMYLCASSPLGGAVRDTEAFFGQGTRLTVV.